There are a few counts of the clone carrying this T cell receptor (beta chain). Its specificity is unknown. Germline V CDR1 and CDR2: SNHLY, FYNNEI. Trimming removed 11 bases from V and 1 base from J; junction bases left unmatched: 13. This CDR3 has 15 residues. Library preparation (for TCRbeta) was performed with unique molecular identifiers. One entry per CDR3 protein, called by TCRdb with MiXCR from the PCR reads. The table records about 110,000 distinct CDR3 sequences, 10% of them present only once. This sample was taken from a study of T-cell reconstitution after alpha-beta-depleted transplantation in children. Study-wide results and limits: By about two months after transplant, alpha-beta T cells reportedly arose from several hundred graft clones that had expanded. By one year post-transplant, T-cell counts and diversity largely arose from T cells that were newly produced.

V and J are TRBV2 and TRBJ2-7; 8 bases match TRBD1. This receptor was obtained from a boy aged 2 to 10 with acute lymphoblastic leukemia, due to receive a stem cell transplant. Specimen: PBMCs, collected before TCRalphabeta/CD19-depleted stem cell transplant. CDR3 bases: TGTGCCGGAGGGGGGCGACAGGGGCGTTCCTACGAGCAGTACTTC. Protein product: CAGGGRQGRSYEQYF.